The 14 T cell receptor beta chains presented below share a single source sample, sequenced in a study of Ad26.COV2.S vaccination and SARS-CoV-2 variants. Treatment denoted: about 20 received Ad26.COV2.S at low or high dose, single or two shots; roughly five received placebo; per-sample allocation not given. The study sampled participants on day 63 after the first vaccine or placebo injection. The repertoire was sequenced with immunoSEQ multiplex PCR; TCRdb's copy has only in-frame clones and lacks some. The table records fewer than 400,000 clones, about 85% of them present only once. The sequences come from peripheral blood, collected in a trial of Ad26.COV2.S vaccine versus placebo. The receptors derive from a person between 18 and 65 years old who received the Ad26.COV2.S COVID-19 vaccine or a placebo.

The chain is built from TRBV7-2 and TRBJ2-3; possible D gene TRBD1, 5 bases. The CDR3 consists of 12 residues. Germline loops: CDR1 SGHTA, CDR2 FQGNSA. The V end was cut by 2 bases, the J end by 6 bases, with 6 bases between. The CDR3 loop is CASSLKGDTQYF. As DNA, the CDR3 is TGTGCCAGCAGCTTAAAGGGGGATACGCAGTATTTT.

Remarks on this clone: Distinct nucleotide sequences in the sample also encode this CDR3. The chain has TRBV11-2 and TRBJ1-2; possible D gene TRBD1, 5 bases. The CDR3 has 11 amino acids. Trimming stripped 3 bases from V and 8 bases from J, with 7 bases between. The germline gives CDR1 SGHAT, CDR2 FQNNGV. CDR3 DNA: TGTGCCAGCAGCTTTAGGGGAGGCTACACCTTC. Translating gives CASSFRGGYTF.

The chain combines TRBV5-1 with TRBJ2-4; the D gene is possibly TRBD1 (6 bases). Trimming removed 3 bases at V and 0 bases at J, with 13 bases between. This CDR3 is built from 16 residues. Germline CDR1 and CDR2: SGHRS and YFSETQ. In DNA, the CDR3 is TGCGCCAGCAGCTCTCAGGGGCTACTAGCCAAAAACATTCAGTACTTC. Its translation is CASSSQGLLAKNIQYF.

The V call is TRBV7-2, the J call TRBJ2-1, with 11 positions matching TRBD2. This CDR3 is 15 amino acids long. With 5 bases clipped from V and 9 bases from J, the junction kept 9 bases outside the gene matches. CDR1 is SGHTA and CDR2 is FQGNSA in the germline V gene. In DNA form, the CDR3 reads TGTGCCAGCAGCACGACTAGCGGGGTCGTCGGTGAGCAGTTCTTC. This codes for CASSTTSGVVGEQFF.

This clone occurred once. As DNA, the CDR3 is TGCAGCGTTAAGACAGGGGGCTATACTGAAGCTTTCTTT. Its translation: CSVKTGGYTEAFF. This sequence joins TRBV29-1 and TRBJ1-1, with 10 bases aligning to TRBD1. The CDR3 is made up of 13 amino acids. Germline CDR1 reads SQVTM; CDR2 reads ANQGSEA. After removal of 5 bases from V and 5 bases from J, the junction contained 5 bases not matched to a gene.

The gene calls are TRBV19 and TRBJ2-1; TRBD2 agrees at 10 bases. This CDR3 region has 16 residues. Germline-derived CDR1 and CDR2 are LNHDA and SQIVND (reference sequence). The V and J ends lost 3 bases and 4 bases, in that order; junction bases with no gene match: 6. CDR3: CASSISLAGAYNEQFF. CDR3 DNA: TGTGCCAGTAGTATTTCCCTAGCGGGGGCATACAATGAGCAGTTCTTC.

This chain links TRBV12-3 or TRBV12-4 with TRBJ1-1; no clear D gene. This CDR3 has 12 amino acids. Between the trimmed V and J ends, which lost 4 bases and 4 bases, there was a span of 7 bases. CDR3 sequence: CASSSDATEAFF. The CDR3 DNA reads TGTGCCAGCAGTTCCGACGCCACTGAAGCTTTCTTT.

The chain links TRBV5-4 to TRBJ2-7; D possibly corresponds to TRBD1 (5 bases). Between the trimmed V and J ends, which lost 4 bases and 0 bases, there was a span of 17 bases. Germline values: CDR1 SGHNT, CDR2 YYREEE (reference sequence). This CDR3 spans 16 amino acids. CDR3: CASSPEASRVSYEQYF. DNA of the CDR3: TGTGCCAGCAGCCCTGAGGCGTCCAGGGTCTCCTACGAGCAGTACTTC.

The V gene is TRBV7-9, the J gene TRBJ2-3, with no clear D. The CDR3 contains 14 residues. Germline assignment: CDR1 SEHNR and CDR2 FQNEAQ (reference sequence). The V end was cut by 1 base, the J end by 4 bases, with 9 bases between. The CDR3 spells CASSLGVRPDTQYF. CDR3 nucleotides: TGTGCCAGCAGCTTAGGTGTCAGGCCAGATACGCAGTATTTT.

The V gene is TRBV5-1, the J gene TRBJ1-2, with 7 bases fitting TRBD1. V shed 0 bases and J 5 bases; nucleotides not matched to a gene: 7. Germline CDR1 reads SGHRS; CDR2 reads YFSETQ. The CDR3 consists of 15 residues. CDR3 amino acids: CASSLGPDRVYGYTF. CDR3 nucleotides: TGCGCCAGCAGCTTGGGTCCCGACAGGGTGTATGGCTACACCTTC.

This clone was found a few times. The V gene is TRBV7-3, the J gene TRBJ2-7, with unresolved D. The CDR3 spans 13 residues. V was trimmed by 0 bases and J by 7 bases, leaving 10 bases between them. Germline lookup yields CDR1 SGHTA and CDR2 FQGTGA. CDR3 amino acids: CASSLTFSREQYF. Here the CDR3 DNA reads TGTGCCAGCAGCTTAACTTTTTCTAGGGAGCAGTACTTC.

This clone was detected only once. The chain has TRBV4-1 and TRBJ1-5; the D is unclear. V was cut by 0 bases and J by 0 bases, with 12 bases left in between. The CDR3 has 17 amino acids. The V gene's germline CDR1 is MGHRA and CDR2 YSYEKL. CDR3 nucleotide sequence: TGCGCCAGCAGCCAAGATCCCACTGGGCGTAGCAATCAGCCCCAGCATTTT. The encoded protein is CASSQDPTGRSNQPQHF.

The CDR3 sequence: CASSGWGYYGYTF. The CDR3 DNA sequence: TGTGCCAGCAGTGGGTGGGGATACTATGGCTACACCTTC. The rearrangement links TRBV2 to TRBJ1-2; D ambiguous. This CDR3 contains 13 residues. Germline V gene data show CDR1 as SNHLY and CDR2 as FYNNEI. V lost 4 bases and J 3 bases, leaving 9 bases between the germline ends.

The gene calls are TRBV28 and TRBJ1-2, with TRBD1 matching 7 bases. Losses at the gene ends were 10 bases for V and 5 bases for J; bases not matched to a gene: 10. Per germline, CDR1 MDHEN and CDR2 SYDVKM. The CDR3 is made up of 13 amino acids. In nucleotides, the CDR3 is TGTGCCACGGGGGGGACAGCAACTTATGGCTACACCTTC. Amino acids: CATGGTATYGYTF.